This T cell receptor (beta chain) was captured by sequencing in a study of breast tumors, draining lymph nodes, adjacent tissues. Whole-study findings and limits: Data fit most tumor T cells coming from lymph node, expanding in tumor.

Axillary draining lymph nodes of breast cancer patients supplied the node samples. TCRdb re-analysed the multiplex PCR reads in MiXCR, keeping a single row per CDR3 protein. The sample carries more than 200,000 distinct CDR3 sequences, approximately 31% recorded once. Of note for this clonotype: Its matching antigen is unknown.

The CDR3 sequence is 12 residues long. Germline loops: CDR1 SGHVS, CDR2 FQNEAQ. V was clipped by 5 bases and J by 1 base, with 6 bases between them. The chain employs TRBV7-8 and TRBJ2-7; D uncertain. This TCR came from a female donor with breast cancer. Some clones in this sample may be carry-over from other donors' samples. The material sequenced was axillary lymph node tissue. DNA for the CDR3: TGTGCCAGCAGCCCGGAATCCTACGAGCAGTACTTC. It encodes CASSPESYEQYF.